This record covers a single TCR beta chain. Its antigen is not known. Losses at the gene ends were 6 bases for V and 3 bases for J; bases not matched to a gene: 5. CDR1 is MDHEN, CDR2 SYDVKM, per germline. The CDR3 length is 14 residues. On cycle 4 day 1 and cycle 7 day 1, as well as at baseline, blood was sampled. These data originate in a study of OX40 agonist ivuxolimab in advanced cancers. Study conclusions and caveats: Averaged across samples, CD8+ T cells carried more expanded clones than CD4+ did.

This table comes from immunoSEQ multiplex PCR, and its TCRdb copy is limited to in-frame clones, with some not included. Altogether 60,000 to 75,000 clones are present, about 90% being singletons, with the ten largest covering about 1.3%. The clonotype was recovered from an adult with an advanced solid tumor such as melanoma, head and neck, liver or kidney cancer. Sequencing was performed on CD4+ or CD8+ T cells sorted from blood, taken in a trial of the OX40 agonist ivuxolimab. The rearrangement uses TRBV28 and TRBJ2-3; 8 bases map to TRBD2. CDR3 bases: TGTGCCAGCAGACCGGGGGGGCGGACAGATACGCAGTATTTT. Translating gives CASRPGGRTDTQYF.